The TCR beta chain described here comes from a study of T cell changes during pregnancy in multiple sclerosis. Profiling relied on immunoSEQ multiplex PCR, and the TCRdb table lists in-frame clones only, not all of them. In the table there are 50,000 to 65,000 clones, 90% to 95% of which are singletons. This clone appeared a single time. Here the sequenced sample was CD4+ T cells from peripheral blood mononuclear cells, taken in the first trimester of pregnancy. This receptor was taken from a female donor with multiple sclerosis, enrolled in a pregnancy study.

The CDR3 region is CASSVGGGTYNEQFF. The CDR3 nucleotides read TGTGCCAGCAGCGTAGGTGGAGGGACCTACAATGAGCAGTTCTTC. The rearrangement links TRBV9 to TRBJ2-1; a possible D gene is TRBD2 (6 bases). Germline V gives CDR1 SGDLS, CDR2 YYNGEE. Trimming took off 0 bases at V and 2 bases at J, with 9 bases between the two ends. The CDR3 is 15 residues long.